These 19 T cell receptor beta chains share one sample of origin, sequenced in a study of blood T cell repertoires in COVID-19 (dated by TCRdb to the early 2020s). The receptor library was made with the immunoSEQ multiplex PCR assay. The table was pulled from immuneACCESS by TCRdb, which kept in-frame rearrangements only. Such tables lose some clones; where checked, under half of the loss comes from unresolved V genes, and the rest has no known cause. For this sample the table gives under 350,000 clones, of which around 86% were detected only once. The ten largest clonotypes hold 3.6% of the sample. Sequences were obtained from peripheral blood. These receptors were taken from a man between 18 and 35 years old with active or convalescent COVID-19.

This sequence joins TRBV18 and TRBJ2-7; 12 bases are shared with TRBD1. The germline V gene has CDR1 KGHSH and CDR2 LQKENI. This CDR3 has 14 amino acids. The J segment lost 5 bases and the V segment lost 3 bases, leaving 2 bases of the junction unmatched. The CDR3 spells CASSPGQGANEQYF. The CDR3 DNA is TGTGCCAGCTCACCGGGACAGGGGGCAAACGAGCAGTACTTC.

The chain combines TRBV28 with TRBJ2-3; 9 bases map to TRBD1. This CDR3 spans 15 amino acids. The germline V gene encodes CDR1 MDHEN and CDR2 SYDVKM. With 3 bases clipped from V and 5 bases from J, the junction kept 6 bases outside the gene matches. The DNA of the CDR3 is TGTGCCAGCAGTTTTAGGGACAGGGTCGAAGATACGCAGTATTTT. Its translation is CASSFRDRVEDTQYF. Variable domain in full (rest from reference TRBV28 and TRBJ2-3): DVKVTQSSRYLVKRTGEKVFLECVQDMDHENMFWYRQDPGLGLRLIYFSYDVKMKEKGDIPEGYSVSREKKERFSLILESASTNQTSMYLCASSFRDRVEDTQYFGPGTRLTVL.

The chain is built from TRBV24-1 and TRBJ2-2; no reliable D call. Germline V gene data show CDR1 as KGHDR and CDR2 as SFDVKD. V dropped 5 bases and J dropped 1 base, with 10 bases sitting between them. The CDR3 is made up of 15 amino acids. The CDR3 DNA follows: TGTGCCACCAGTGTGAGTTCATTGAACACCGGGGAGCTGTTTTTT. The encoded protein is CATSVSSLNTGELFF.

The chain combines TRBV2 with TRBJ1-1; the match to TRBD1 covers 7 bases. Per germline, CDR1 SNHLY and CDR2 FYNNEI. Losses at the gene ends were 2 bases for V and 1 base for J; bases not matched to a gene: 7. This CDR3 comprises 16 residues. CDR3 region: CASSEFRTGGNTEAFF. The CDR3 DNA sequence: TGTGCCAGCAGTGAATTCCGGACAGGCGGGAACACTGAAGCTTTCTTT.

The J gene is TRBJ2-7, the V gene TRBV30; weak D call: TRBD1 (6 bases). This CDR3 comprises 13 residues. Trimming took 2 bases from V and 3 from J, leaving 11 bases between them. Germline-derived CDR1 and CDR2 are GTSNPN and SVGIG (reference sequence). CDR3: CAWSHEGDYEQYF. DNA for the CDR3: TGTGCCTGGAGTCACGAGGGGGACTACGAGCAGTACTTC.

In this sample, this clone turned up a few times. The chain employs TRBV6-2 or TRBV6-3 and TRBJ2-2; D ambiguous. V was pared by 6 bases and J by 6 bases, with 14 bases between. The germline V gene has CDR1 MNHEY and CDR2 SVGEGT. The CDR3 has 14 amino acids. The CDR3 DNA sequence: TGTGCCAGCAGCCCTACGGAGAGCCCCGGGGAGCTGTTTTTT. It specifies CASSPTESPGELFF.

This clone was seen once. The rearrangement uses TRBV4-3 and TRBJ2-5, with D possibly TRBD1 on 5 matching bases. The V and J ends lost 0 bases and 5 bases respectively, with 10 bases between them. Germline CDR1 is LGHNA and CDR2 is YSLEER. The CDR3 is 14 residues long. CDR3: CASSQEAGWETQYF. Written as DNA, the CDR3 is TGCGCCAGCAGCCAAGAGGCAGGGTGGGAGACCCAGTACTTC.

The rearrangement links TRBV12-3 or TRBV12-4 to TRBJ2-7, with D unresolved. The CDR3 is 12 residues long. V dropped 3 bases and J dropped 5 bases, with 8 bases sitting between them. The CDR3 region is CASSFSFHEQYF. The CDR3 DNA reads TGTGCCAGCAGTTTCTCGTTCCACGAGCAGTACTTC.

The chain has TRBV25-1 and TRBJ2-2, with 8 bases that match TRBD2. The CDR3 contains 15 residues. Trimming took 2 bases from V and 3 from J; bases not matched to a gene: 2. Germline V lookup: CDR1 MGHDK, CDR2 SYGVNS. DNA for the CDR3: TGTGCCAGCAGTGAAGAGCGGGGGTACACCGGGGAGCTGTTTTTT. Translation: CASSEERGYTGELFF.

V and J are TRBV9 and TRBJ1-1; the D gene is possibly TRBD1 (5 bases). With 3 bases removed from V and 1 base from J, the gap between germline ends came to 7 bases. The CDR3 contains 13 residues. CDR1 and CDR2 (germline): SGDLS, YYNGEE. CDR3 protein: CASSETANTEAFF. CDR3 nucleotides: TGTGCCAGCAGCGAGACAGCGAACACTGAAGCTTTCTTT.

This chain uses TRBV3-1 (or the pseudogene TRBV3-2) with TRBJ1-5; D is unclear. The germline V and J ends were trimmed by 2 bases and 4 bases, with 12 bases remaining between them. Germline V gives CDR1 LGHDT, CDR2 YNNKEL (reference sequence). The CDR3 length is 15 residues. The CDR3 DNA sequence: TGTGCCAGCAGCCAAAGCCAGGAGGTAAATCAGCCCCAGCATTTT. This encodes CASSQSQEVNQPQHF.

The rearrangement uses TRBV6-5 and TRBJ1-6; 7 positions match TRBD1. Germline CDR1 is MNHEY and CDR2 is SVGAGI. V was pared by 6 bases and J by 7 bases, with 6 bases of the junction left unmatched. The CDR3 is 14 residues long. The CDR3 protein is CASRRDSGNSPLHF. As DNA, the CDR3 is TGTGCCAGCAGGCGGGACAGTGGGAATTCACCCCTCCACTTT.

The chain couples TRBV7-3 to TRBJ2-2, with D maybe TRBD1 (5 bases). The CDR3 is made up of 18 amino acids. The germline V and J ends were trimmed by 5 bases and 0 bases, with 19 bases remaining between them. Germline V CDR1 and CDR2: SGHTA, FQGTGA. The CDR3 sequence is CASSLSPQGIANTGELFF. The CDR3 DNA reads as TGTGCCAGCAGCCTTTCCCCCCAGGGCATAGCGAACACCGGGGAGCTGTTTTTT.

The chain combines TRBV6-6 with TRBJ1-6; TRBD1 is a possible D gene (5 bases). Trimming removed 7 bases from V and 5 bases from J, with 12 bases in between. CDR3 length equals 14 residues. Germline CDR1 MNHNY, CDR2 SVGAGI (reference sequence). The DNA of the CDR3 is TGTGCCAGCAAATCGGACACGCATAATTCACCCCTCCACTTT. Its translation is CASKSDTHNSPLHF.

This clone was seen only once. This chain joins TRBV6-6 and TRBJ1-2; D unresolved. Germline V lookup: CDR1 MNHNY, CDR2 SVGAGI (reference sequence). V was clipped by 4 bases and J by 4 bases, with 7 bases between them. This CDR3 region has 12 residues. As DNA, the CDR3 is TGTGCCAGCAGTTCCGAGGGCTATGGCTACACCTTC. Its protein is CASSSEGYGYTF.

This chain links TRBV6-1 with TRBJ1-4; weak D call: TRBD1 (5 bases). Looked up from germline, CDR1 is MNHNS and CDR2 is SASEGT. Trimming stripped 2 bases from V and 6 bases from J, with 7 bases between. This CDR3 has 13 residues. CDR3 DNA: TGTGCCAGCAGTGAACTGACAGATGAAAAACTGTTTTTT. Protein product: CASSELTDEKLFF.

The chain combines TRBV18 with TRBJ2-3; D call uncertain. Germline V CDR1 and CDR2: KGHSH, LQKENI. This CDR3 has 14 residues. Trimming cost V 2 bases and J 2 bases, with 8 bases left between them. CDR3 bases: TGTGCCAGCTCACCAGTAGCAGACACAGATACGCAGTATTTT. Its protein is CASSPVADTDTQYF.

The chain has TRBV19 and TRBJ1-5, with a weak D call TRBD1 (6 bases). V shed 6 bases and J shed 7 bases, with 10 bases lying between them. Germline loops: CDR1 LNHDA, CDR2 SQIVND (reference sequence). CDR3 length equals 12 residues. CDR3 nucleotide sequence: TGTGCCAGTAGATACAGGGACCAGCCCCAGCATTTT. It translates to CASRYRDQPQHF. Drawing the rest from reference TRBV19 and TRBJ1-5, the complete variable domain is DGGITQSPKYLFRKEGQNVTLSCEQNLNHDAMYWYRQDPGQGLRLIYYSQIVNDFQKGDIAEGYSVSREKKESFPLTVTSAQKNPTAFYLCASRYRDQPQHFGDGTRLSIL.

The chain couples TRBV28 to TRBJ1-2, with unresolved D. CDR3 size: 14 residues. V was cut by 10 bases and J by 1 base, with 16 bases left in between. CDR1 is MDHEN, CDR2 SYDVKM, per germline. This CDR3 is CATVWAGVNYGYTF. In DNA, the CDR3 is TGTGCCACGGTCTGGGCAGGCGTTAACTATGGCTACACCTTC.